The 18 T cell receptor beta chains below were found in one sample sequenced in a study of shared clonotypes between healthy human individuals. Sequenced by immunoSEQ multiplex PCR; TCRdb stores in-frame clones only, minus some. The table lists about 1.1 million clones, 60% to 80% of them singletons. The specimen was memory CD4+ T cells from PBMCs. Subset described: CD45RA-negative fraction. These receptors were obtained from a man between 18 and 35 years old in good health. Some clones in this sample may be carry-over from other donors' samples.

The J gene is TRBJ2-4, the V gene TRBV4-3; D gene ambiguous. The CDR3 runs to 14 residues. Trimming removed 0 bases at V and 6 bases at J, with 9 bases between. Germline V gene lookup returns CDR1 LGHNA and CDR2 YSLEER. The CDR3 sequence is CASSQDGRGNIQYF. The CDR3 coding sequence is TGCGCCAGCAGCCAAGATGGTAGAGGAAACATTCAGTACTTC.

The V call is TRBV6-1, the J call TRBJ1-3; D is unclear. The CDR3 sequence is 15 residues long. V was cut by 6 bases and J by 0 bases, with 12 bases left in between. Germline-derived CDR1 and CDR2 are MNHNS and SASEGT. The CDR3 sequence is CASSGARFSGNTIYF. CDR3 DNA sequence: TGTGCCAGCAGCGGCGCTCGGTTCTCTGGAAACACCATATATTTT.

This sequence joins TRBV19 and TRBJ2-2; TRBD1 is a possible D gene (5 bases). Trimming pared 5 bases from V and 4 bases from J, leaving 17 bases between. There are 16 residues in the CDR3. Germline V gene data show CDR1 as LNHDA and CDR2 as SQIVND (reference sequence). The CDR3 spells CASSALNYQGTGELFF. As DNA, the CDR3 is TGTGCCAGTAGTGCCTTGAATTACCAGGGCACCGGGGAGCTGTTTTTT.

This clone was seen a handful of times. V and J are TRBV2 and TRBJ2-1, with D uncertain. Germline-derived CDR1 and CDR2 are SNHLY and FYNNEI. There are 13 residues in the CDR3. V was pared by 3 bases and J by 10 bases, with 13 bases between. The CDR3: CASSDCVGCEQFF. CDR3 coding DNA: TGTGCCAGCAGTGATTGTGTCGGGTGCGAGCAGTTCTTC.

The V call is TRBV5-4, the J call TRBJ2-4; 11 nucleotides line up with TRBD2. This CDR3 spans 16 amino acids. V lost 0 bases, J lost 4 bases, and 3 bases stayed unmatched. Germline CDR1 and CDR2: SGHNT and YYREEE (reference sequence). As DNA, the CDR3 is TGTGCCAGCAGCTTGGTCCTAGCGGGAGGAAAAAACATTCAGTACTTC. This translates into CASSLVLAGGKNIQYF.

This rearrangement joins TRBV11-2 to TRBJ2-2; D gene unclear. Trimming took off 1 base at V and 2 bases at J, with 8 bases between the two ends. Germline V CDR1 and CDR2: SGHAT, FQNNGV. The CDR3 spans 15 residues. DNA for the CDR3: TGTGCCAGCAGCTTAGTTGGCGGTAACACCGGGGAGCTGTTTTTT. It codes for CASSLVGGNTGELFF.

The chain links TRBV5-1 to TRBJ1-4, with D perhaps matching TRBD1 (5 bases). Germline assignment: CDR1 SGHRS and CDR2 YFSETQ. The germline V and J ends were trimmed by 4 bases and 3 bases, with 10 bases remaining between them. The CDR3 totals 14 residues. The CDR3 sequence: CASSDRGANEKLFF. CDR3 coding DNA: TGCGCCAGCAGCGATCGGGGGGCTAATGAAAAACTGTTTTTT.

About this clone: Within the sample, other DNA sequences also encode this same CDR3. The chain couples TRBV28 to TRBJ2-7; a possible D gene is TRBD2 (5 bases). The CDR3 sequence is 12 residues long. The V end was cut by 2 bases, the J end by 3 bases, with 5 bases between. Germline lookup yields CDR1 MDHEN and CDR2 SYDVKM. The CDR3 nucleotides are TGTGCCAGCAGTTTAGGGAGCTACGAGCAGTACTTC. Protein product: CASSLGSYEQYF.

This clone was seen at least ten times. The chain employs TRBV4-1 and TRBJ2-1; D is perhaps TRBD1 or TRBD2 (5 bases each). The V gene's germline CDR1 is MGHRA and CDR2 YSYEKL. The CDR3 has 14 amino acids. Trimming pared 1 base from V and 12 bases from J, leaving 16 bases between. CDR3 nucleotide sequence: TGCGCCAGCAGCCAAGGCGAGGGGTATAGACGGCAGTTCTTC. It translates to CASSQGEGYRRQFF.

To note about this clone: Other DNA sequences of this sample code for an identical CDR3. This chain connects TRBV7-3 to TRBJ2-1, with D perhaps TRBD2 (5 bases). The CDR3 is 14 amino acids. Germline V gene sequence: CDR1 SGHTA, CDR2 FQGTGA. V was pared by 2 bases and J by 6 bases, with 11 bases between. CDR3 protein: CASSLSASSNEQFF. The CDR3 nucleotides read TGTGCCAGCAGCTTATCGGCTAGCTCCAATGAGCAGTTCTTC.

The chain recombines TRBV6-6 with TRBJ1-2; 9 bases match TRBD1. The V and J ends lost 6 bases and 6 bases, in that order; junction bases with no gene match: 11. The CDR3 consists of 15 residues. Germline CDR1 and CDR2: MNHNY and SVGAGI (reference sequence). CDR3 sequence (DNA): TGTGCCAGCAGGACCGGGGGACAGGGTGTTCATGGCTACACCTTC. Its translation is CASRTGGQGVHGYTF.

The gene calls are TRBV27 and TRBJ2-3, with 13 bases that match TRBD2. Germline CDR1 MNHEY, CDR2 SMNVEV (reference sequence). Germline trimming cut 0 bases from V and 8 bases from J; bases unmatched to any gene: 5. The CDR3 consists of 16 residues. This CDR3 is CASSLSTSGRGTTQYF. In DNA form, the CDR3 reads TGTGCCAGCAGTTTATCTACTAGCGGGAGGGGCACTACGCAGTATTTT.

V and J are TRBV27 and TRBJ2-5; a weak D match, TRBD1 (5 bases). Germline CDR1 and CDR2: MNHEY and SMNVEV (reference sequence). V lost 1 base and J 5 bases, leaving 20 bases between the germline ends. CDR3 length: 17 residues. CDR3 residues: CASSLFSPARGRETQYF. The CDR3 DNA follows: TGTGCCAGCAGTTTATTCTCCCCAGCTAGGGGCCGGGAGACCCAGTACTTC.

V usage is TRBV5-1 and J usage is TRBJ2-2; TRBD1 is a possible D gene (6 bases). Germline CDR1 is SGHRS and CDR2 is YFSETQ. V lost 4 bases to trimming and J lost 5 bases, with 15 bases between them. The CDR3 runs to 15 residues. The CDR3 nucleotides are TGCGCCAGCAGCCTTCGGGACACAGAAACCGGGGAGCTGTTTTTT. It encodes CASSLRDTETGELFF. Full variable domain (remainder filled in from reference TRBV5-1 and TRBJ2-2): KAGVTQTPRYLIKTRGQQVTLSCSPISGHRSVSWYQQTPGQGLQFLFEYFSETQRNKGNFPGRFSGRQFSNSRSEMNVSTLELGDSALYLCASSLRDTETGELFFGEGSRLTVL.

V gene TRBV30 combines with J gene TRBJ1-5; D uncertain. Germline CDR1 and CDR2: GTSNPN and SVGIG (reference sequence). V was cut by 4 bases and J by 6 bases, with 10 bases left in between. The CDR3 covers 12 residues. The CDR3 loop is CAWMIRGQPQHF. Here the CDR3 DNA reads TGTGCCTGGATGATACGGGGTCAGCCCCAGCATTTT.

The V gene is TRBV29-1, the J gene TRBJ1-5; 7 bases match TRBD1. The V segment lost 4 bases and the J segment 1 base; nucleotides outside the gene matches: 7. The CDR3 has 15 amino acids. Germline lookup yields CDR1 SQVTM and CDR2 ANQGSEA. The CDR3 coding sequence is TGCAGCGTTGTACTAGGGGGCTTAAGCAATCAGCCCCAGCATTTT. Translation: CSVVLGGLSNQPQHF.

This chain connects TRBV15 to TRBJ2-1, with 8 bases that match TRBD2. The CDR3 is 15 residues long. CDR1 and CDR2 from the germline V gene are LNHNV and YYDKDF (reference sequence). Germline trimming cut 4 bases from V and 6 bases from J; bases unmatched to any gene: 8. The CDR3 nucleotides are TGTGCCACCAGCAAAGGAGCGGGAGATCTCAATGAGCAGTTCTTC. This sequence encodes CATSKGAGDLNEQFF.

This chain links TRBV28 with TRBJ2-5; 8 bases are shared with TRBD2. The CDR3 sequence is 14 residues long. Losses at the gene ends were 5 bases for V and 1 base for J; bases not matched to a gene: 3. Germline CDR1 MDHEN, CDR2 SYDVKM. The CDR3 region has the DNA TGTGCCAGCAGTAAGACTAGCGCCCAAGAGACCCAGTACTTC. The encoded protein is CASSKTSAQETQYF.